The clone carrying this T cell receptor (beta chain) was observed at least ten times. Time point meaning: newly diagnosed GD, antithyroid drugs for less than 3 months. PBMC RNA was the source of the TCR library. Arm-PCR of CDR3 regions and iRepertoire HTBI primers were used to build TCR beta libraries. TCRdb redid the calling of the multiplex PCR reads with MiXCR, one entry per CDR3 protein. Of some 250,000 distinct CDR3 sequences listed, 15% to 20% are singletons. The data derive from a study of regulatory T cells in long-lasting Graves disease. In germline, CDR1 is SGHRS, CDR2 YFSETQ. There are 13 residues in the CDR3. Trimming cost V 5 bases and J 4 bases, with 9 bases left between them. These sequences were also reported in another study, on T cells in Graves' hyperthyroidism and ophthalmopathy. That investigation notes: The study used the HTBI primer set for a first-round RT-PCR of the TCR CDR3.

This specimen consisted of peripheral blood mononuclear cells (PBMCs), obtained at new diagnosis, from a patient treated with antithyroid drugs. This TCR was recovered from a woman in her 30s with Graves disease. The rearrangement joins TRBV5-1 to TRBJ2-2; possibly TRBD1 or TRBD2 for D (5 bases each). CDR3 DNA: TGCGCCAGCAGAGAGGGGAGCACCGGGGAGCTGTTTTTT. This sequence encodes CASREGSTGELFF.